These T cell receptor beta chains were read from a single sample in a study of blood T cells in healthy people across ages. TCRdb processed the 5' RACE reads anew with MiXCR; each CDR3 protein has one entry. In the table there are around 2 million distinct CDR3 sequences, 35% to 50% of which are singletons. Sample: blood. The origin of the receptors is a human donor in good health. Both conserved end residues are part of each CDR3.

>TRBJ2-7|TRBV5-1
CASSLGMTSGEQYF
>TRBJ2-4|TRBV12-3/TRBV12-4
CASSFLENKNIQYF
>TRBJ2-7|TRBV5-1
CASSLGWDSSYEQYF
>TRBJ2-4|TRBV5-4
CASSLDYGTENIQYF
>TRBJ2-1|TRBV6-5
CASSFGTSGGFHEQFF
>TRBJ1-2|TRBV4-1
CASSQALTPNYGYTF
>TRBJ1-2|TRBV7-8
CASSFSEGPGGYTF
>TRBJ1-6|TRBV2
CASSTEGQSPLHF
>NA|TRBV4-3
CASSQEAFSGGEMTQYF
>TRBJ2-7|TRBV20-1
CSASNDGRDYGQYF
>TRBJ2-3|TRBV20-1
CSAKGDTQYF
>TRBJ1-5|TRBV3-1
CASSQVRDSNQPQHF
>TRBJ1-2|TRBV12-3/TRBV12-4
CASSLDRARSNYGYTF
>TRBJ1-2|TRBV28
CASSFLVRDVNYGYTF
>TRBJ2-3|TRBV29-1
CSAAETGYDTDTQYF
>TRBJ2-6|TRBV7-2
CASSLFMISGANVLTF
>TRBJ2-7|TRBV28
CASSLSSSEQYF
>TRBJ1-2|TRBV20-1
CSASPRSGADGGYTF
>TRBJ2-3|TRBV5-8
CASTLGRADTQYF
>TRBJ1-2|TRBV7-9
CASSLISPVGTGDGYTF
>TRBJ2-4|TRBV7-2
CASSLLRYNEQYF
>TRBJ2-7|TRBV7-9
CASSLFSRSGYEQYF
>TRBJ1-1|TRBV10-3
CAIEWTGPWNTEAFF
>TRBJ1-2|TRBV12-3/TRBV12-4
CASSRPNRGPNGYTF
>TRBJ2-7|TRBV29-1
CSVEDGGAYEQYF
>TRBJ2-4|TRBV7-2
CASSSGTFLGKNIQYF
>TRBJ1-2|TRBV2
CASSGQEFYGYTF
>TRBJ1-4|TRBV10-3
CAISPTGRTNEKLFF